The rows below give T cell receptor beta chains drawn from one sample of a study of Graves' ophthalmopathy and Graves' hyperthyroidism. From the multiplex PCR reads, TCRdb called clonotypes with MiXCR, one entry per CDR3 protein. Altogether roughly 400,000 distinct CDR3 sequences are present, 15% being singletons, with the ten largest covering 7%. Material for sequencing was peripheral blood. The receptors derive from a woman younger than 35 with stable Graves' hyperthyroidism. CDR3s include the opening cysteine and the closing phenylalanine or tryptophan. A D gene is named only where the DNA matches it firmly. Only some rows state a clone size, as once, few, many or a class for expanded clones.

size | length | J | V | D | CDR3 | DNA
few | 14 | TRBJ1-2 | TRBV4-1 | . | CASSQGVTGRGYTF | TGCGCCAGCAGCCAAGGGGTAACAGGGCGAGGCTACACCTTC
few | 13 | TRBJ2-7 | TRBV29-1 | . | CSVERDTSYEQYF | TGCAGCGTTGAGAGGGACACCTCCTACGAGCAGTACTTC
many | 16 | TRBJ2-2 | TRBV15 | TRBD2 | CATSRVLAGGSGELFF | TGTGCCACCAGCAGAGTCTTAGCGGGGGGGTCCGGGGAGCTGTTTTTT
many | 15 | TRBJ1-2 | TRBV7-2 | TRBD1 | CASRPTPTGDYGYTF | TGTGCCAGCAGGCCTACGCCCACAGGGGATTATGGCTACACCTTC
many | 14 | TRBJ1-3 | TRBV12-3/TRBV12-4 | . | CASSLGGAGNTIYF | TGTGCCAGCAGTTTAGGGGGGGCTGGAAACACCATATATTTT
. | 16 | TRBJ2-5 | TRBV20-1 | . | CSAPPRRTEPQETQYF | TGCAGTGCCCCGCCTCGGAGGACAGAACCCCAAGAGACCCAGTACTTC
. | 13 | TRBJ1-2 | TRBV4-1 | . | CASSPIGGRGYTF | TGCGCCAGCAGCCCCATTGGGGGCCGTGGCTACACCTTC
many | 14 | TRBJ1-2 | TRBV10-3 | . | CAISEAGANYGYTF | TGTGCCATCAGTGAGGCAGGAGCTAACTATGGCTACACCTTC
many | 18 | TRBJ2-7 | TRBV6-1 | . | CASSVRSGTQASGYEQYF | TGTGCCAGCAGTGTTAGAAGTGGGACCCAGGCTAGTGGCTACGAGCAGTACTTC
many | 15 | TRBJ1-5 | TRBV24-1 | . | CATSGGAGWDQPQHF | TGTGCCACCAGTGGAGGGGCTGGATGGGATCAGCCCCAGCATTTT
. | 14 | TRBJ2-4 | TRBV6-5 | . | CASSYDRFKNIQYF | TGTGCCAGCAGTTACGACAGGTTCAAAAACATTCAGTACTTC
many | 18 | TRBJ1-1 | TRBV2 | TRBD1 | CASSTGTVGFRPNTEAFF | TGTGCCAGCAGTACCGGGACAGTGGGTTTCCGGCCGAACACTGAAGCTTTCTTT
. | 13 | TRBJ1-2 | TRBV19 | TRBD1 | CASSRSGGSGYTF | TGTGCCAGTAGTAGGTCAGGGGGAAGCGGCTACACCTTC
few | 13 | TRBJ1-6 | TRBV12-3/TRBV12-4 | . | CASLKGGNSPLHF | TGTGCCAGCCTCAAGGGAGGCAATTCACCCCTCCACTTT
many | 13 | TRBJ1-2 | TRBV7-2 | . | CASSLAEVNGYTF | TGTGCCAGCAGCTTAGCGGAGGTTAATGGCTACACCTTC
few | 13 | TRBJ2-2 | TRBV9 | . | CASSVGANRELLF | TGTGCCAGCAGCGTAGGGGCAAACCGGGAGCTGCTTTTT
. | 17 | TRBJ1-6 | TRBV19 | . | CASSRSGGGAANSPLHF | TGTGCCAGCTCCCGCTCCGGTGGGGGGGCTGCTAATTCACCCCTCCACTTT
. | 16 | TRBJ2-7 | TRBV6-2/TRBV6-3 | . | CASSYSTEGSGYEQYF | TGTGCCAGCAGTTACTCGACCGAAGGTTCGGGCTACGAGCAGTACTTC
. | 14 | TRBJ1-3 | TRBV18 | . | CASCRGTDGNTIYF | TGTGCCAGCTGCAGAGGGACGGATGGAAACACCATATATTTT
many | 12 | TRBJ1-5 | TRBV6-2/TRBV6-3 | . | CATRSRNQPQHF | TGTGCCACCAGGAGCAGAAATCAGCCCCAGCATTTT
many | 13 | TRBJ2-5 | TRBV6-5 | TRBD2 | CASPGASGGAQYF | TGTGCCAGCCCCGGGGCTAGCGGGGGAGCCCAGTACTTC
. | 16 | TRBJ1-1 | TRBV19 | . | CASTITWGGLNTEAFF | TGTGCCAGTACCATAACCTGGGGGGGGCTTAACACTGAAGCTTTCTTT
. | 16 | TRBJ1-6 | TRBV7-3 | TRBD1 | CASSPGSGTGILPLHF | TGTGCCAGCAGCCCCGGGAGCGGGACAGGGATCTTACCCCTCCACTTT
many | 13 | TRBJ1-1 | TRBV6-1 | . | CASSETANTEAFF | TGTGCCAGCAGTGAGACAGCGAACACTGAAGCTTTCTTT
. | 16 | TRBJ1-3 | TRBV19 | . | CASSMSRGSSGNTIYF | TGTGCCAGTAGTATGAGTCGGGGCTCCTCTGGAAACACCATATATTTT
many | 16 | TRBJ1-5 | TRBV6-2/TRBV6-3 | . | CASSYAATGAGSPQHF | TGTGCCAGCAGTTACGCAGCCACAGGAGCGGGATCGCCCCAGCATTTT